Below are 31 T cell receptor beta chains sequenced from a single sample in a study of T-cell reconstitution after alpha-beta-depleted transplantation in children. Construction of the TCRbeta library involved unique molecular identifiers. TCRdb used MiXCR to reprocess the PCR reads, holding one entry per CDR3 protein. This table has about 230,000 distinct CDR3 sequences, more than 7.5% appearing once. This specimen consisted of PBMCs from the stem cell graft donor, obtained from the stem cell graft. Receptors were obtained from a human donor who donated a stem cell graft to a child with SCID.

This clonotype was found many times. This chain joins TRBV6-2 or TRBV6-3 and TRBJ2-3; possible D gene TRBD1, 6 bases. Deletions cut 4 bases from V and 4 bases from J, with 15 bases between. Germline values: CDR1 MNHEY, CDR2 SVGEGT. This CDR3 contains 15 residues. The CDR3 DNA sequence: TGTGCCAGCAGTTCGTACAGGGCGGGTGCAGATACGCAGTATTTT. This sequence encodes CASSSYRAGADTQYF.

In this sample, this clonotype turned up many times. The gene calls are TRBV15 and TRBJ1-1, with unresolved D. The CDR3 covers 14 residues. V lost 1 base and J lost 0, with 6 bases in between. CDR1 is LNHNV and CDR2 is YYDKDF in the germline V gene (reference sequence). The CDR3 sequence is CATSRVTLNTEAFF. The DNA of the CDR3 is TGTGCCACCAGCAGAGTAACGTTGAACACTGAAGCTTTCTTT.

There are many counts of this clonotype. The rearrangement joins TRBV18 to TRBJ2-6; D ambiguous. The ends were cut back, 3 bases at V and 0 bases at J, with 6 bases in the middle. This CDR3 has 15 amino acids. Germline V gene sequence: CDR1 KGHSH, CDR2 LQKENI. CDR3 DNA: TGTGCCAGCTCACCGGAAAGCTCTGGGGCCAACGTCCTGACTTTC. This encodes CASSPESSGANVLTF.

This clonotype was observed at least ten times. The V and J genes are TRBV5-6 and TRBJ2-5; a weak D match, TRBD2 (6 bases). Trimming left V 4 bases short and J 1 base short, with 8 bases between. The CDR3 covers 13 residues. Germline V gene sequence: CDR1 SGHDT, CDR2 YYEEEE. The CDR3 protein is CASSEGLQETQYF. The DNA for the CDR3 is TGTGCCAGCAGCGAGGGACTCCAAGAGACCCAGTACTTC.

This clonotype was recorded many times. The V gene is TRBV5-6, the J gene TRBJ2-5; perhaps TRBD1 as D (6 bases). The CDR3 has 15 amino acids. Trimming left V 4 bases short and J 5 bases short, with 18 bases between. CDR1 and CDR2 (germline): SGHDT, YYEEEE. The CDR3 nucleotides are TGTGCCAGCAGCATCACCGGGACAACCGGGGAGACCCAGTACTTC. Its translation: CASSITGTTGETQYF.

This clonotype was detected many times. The junction and the germline gene differ at one end; a read error may be behind it. The rearrangement joins TRBV5-1 to TRBJ2-3; D is unresolved. CDR3 length equals 11 residues. From germline, CDR1 is SGHRS and CDR2 YFSETQ. CDR3 nucleotide sequence: TGTGCCAGCAGCTTGGTAGATACGCAGTATTTT. As protein: CASSLVDTQYF.

This clonotype appeared many times. The V call is TRBV20-1, the J call TRBJ2-7, with TRBD1 as a possible D gene (5 bases). The germline V gene has CDR1 DFQATT and CDR2 SNEGSKA (reference sequence). This CDR3 comprises 11 residues. The germline V and J ends were trimmed by 6 bases and 5 bases, with 11 bases remaining between them. The CDR3 nucleotides are TGCAGTGCCGTATCCAGGGACGAGCAGTACTTC. Translated, it gives CSAVSRDEQYF.

Many counts were recorded for this clonotype. The V call is TRBV20-1, the J call TRBJ2-7, with D maybe TRBD2 (6 bases). Per the germline V gene, CDR1 is DFQATT and CDR2 is SNEGSKA (reference sequence). The CDR3 consists of 12 residues. V lost 4 bases, J lost 2 bases, and 9 bases lay in between. CDR3 in amino acids: CSAKEGTYEQYF. The CDR3 DNA reads as TGCAGTGCTAAGGAGGGGACCTACGAGCAGTACTTC.

This clonotype was counted at least ten times. The chain combines TRBV10-3 with TRBJ1-1; a possible D gene is TRBD1 (5 bases). V was trimmed by 8 bases and J by 1 base, leaving 14 bases between them. The CDR3 has 14 residues. In germline, CDR1 is ENHRY, CDR2 SYGVKD. The DNA for the CDR3 is TGTGCCATCGGCACAGGAAGGAGGAACACTGAAGCTTTCTTT. Amino acids: CAIGTGRRNTEAFF.

There are many counts of this clonotype. The chain links TRBV20-1 to TRBJ1-2, with a tentative D call TRBD1 (5 bases). Trimming removed 5 bases from V and 2 bases from J, with 9 bases in between. The germline V gene encodes CDR1 DFQATT and CDR2 SNEGSKA (reference sequence). The CDR3 is made up of 12 amino acids. CDR3 in amino acids: CSASTANYGYTF. DNA for the CDR3: TGCAGTGCTTCGACAGCGAACTATGGCTACACCTTC.

This clonotype was counted ten times or more. V usage is TRBV5-1 and J usage is TRBJ1-1; D is perhaps TRBD1 (6 bases). The length of the CDR3 is 14 residues. In germline, CDR1 is SGHRS, CDR2 YFSETQ. V gave up 2 bases and J gave up 1 base, with 9 bases separating them. This chain's CDR3 is CASSLDRTNTEAFF. CDR3 in DNA: TGCGCCAGCAGCTTAGACAGGACGAACACTGAAGCTTTCTTT.

This clonotype was found many times. V usage is TRBV5-1 and J usage is TRBJ1-6, with no clear D. The CDR3 sequence is 14 residues long. Germline V lookup: CDR1 SGHRS, CDR2 YFSETQ. V gave up 5 bases and J gave up 14 bases, with 20 bases separating them. The CDR3 region has the DNA TGCGCCAGCAGACAGACCTTCGGGGTTGCGACCCTCCACTTT. Protein sequence: CASRQTFGVATLHF.

This clonotype was counted ten times or more. The J gene is TRBJ2-1, the V gene TRBV10-3; the D gene is possibly TRBD2 (6 bases). V lost 7 bases, J lost 9 bases, and 10 bases lay in between. The CDR3 is 11 residues long. Germline V lookup: CDR1 ENHRY, CDR2 SYGVKD. CDR3 nucleotides: TGTGCCATCACCGAGGGAGGTGAGCAGTTCTTC. It codes for CAITEGGEQFF.

This clonotype was found many times. Here the CDR3 DNA reads TGCAGTGCTGGCCTAGCGGGGGGGCGGGATCATGAGCAGTTCTTC. This sequence encodes CSAGLAGGRDHEQFF. The chain carries TRBV20-1 and TRBJ2-1; TRBD2 agrees at 12 bases. Looked up from germline, CDR1 is DFQATT and CDR2 is SNEGSKA (reference sequence). The J segment lost 8 bases and the V segment lost 5 bases, leaving 10 bases of the junction unmatched. The CDR3 loop spans 15 amino acids.

The V call is TRBV18, the J call TRBJ1-3; TRBD1 matches 8 bases. The V gene's germline CDR1 is KGHSH and CDR2 LQKENI. This CDR3 is built from 15 residues. Trimming cost V 3 bases and J 9 bases; bases outside gene matches: 10. CDR3 bases: TGTGCCAGCTCACCGGACAGGGTAGTTGGCGGCACCATATATTTT. It yields the protein CASSPDRVVGGTIYF.

This clonotype was found many times. The J gene is TRBJ1-5, the V gene TRBV20-1, with a tentative D call TRBD1 (6 bases). This CDR3 comprises 12 residues. Trimming removed 5 bases from V and 4 bases from J, with 9 bases in between. Germline CDR1 DFQATT, CDR2 SNEGSKA (reference sequence). Written as DNA, the CDR3 is TGCAGTGCTCAACAGGGTAATCAGCCCCAGCATTTT. Protein product: CSAQQGNQPQHF.

This clonotype was seen many times. This chain uses TRBV20-1 with TRBJ1-2, with D uncertain. V shed 0 bases and J shed 1 base, with 18 bases lying between them. Germline-derived CDR1 and CDR2 are DFQATT and SNEGSKA (reference sequence). This CDR3 spans 17 amino acids. As DNA, the CDR3 is TGCAGTGCTAGAGAGCCGACGAGGGAAAGACTTAACTATGGCTACACCTTC. This translates into CSAREPTRERLNYGYTF.

At least ten counts were recorded for this clonotype. The rearrangement joins TRBV5-1 to TRBJ2-3; D uncertain. V was shortened by 0 bases and J by 2 bases, with 7 bases between the two germline ends. Per the germline V gene, CDR1 is SGHRS and CDR2 is YFSETQ. This CDR3 is built from 14 residues. The CDR3 DNA reads as TGCGCCAGCAGCTTGGGGGCCCTCACAGATACGCAGTATTTT. As protein: CASSLGALTDTQYF.

This clonotype was counted ten times or more. The chain couples TRBV12-3 or TRBV12-4 to TRBJ2-5; D unresolved. The CDR3 length is 13 residues. The V and J ends lost 3 bases and 1 base respectively, with 6 bases between them. CDR3 residues: CASSLAAQETQYF. The CDR3 DNA sequence: TGTGCCAGCAGTTTGGCAGCCCAAGAGACCCAGTACTTC.

This clonotype has ten or more counts. V and J are TRBV12-3 or TRBV12-4 and TRBJ2-1; a weak D match, TRBD2 (5 bases). This CDR3 spans 15 amino acids. V lost 5 bases and J lost 7, with 18 bases in between. The CDR3, as DNA: TGTGCCAGCAGTCTCCCGGTCATCCCGGGGAATGAGCAGTTCTTC. Translated: CASSLPVIPGNEQFF.

Worth noting for this clonotype: A read error is possible here, since a much larger clone lies one base away. The V and J genes are TRBV2 and TRBJ2-3; D uncertain. V lost 3 bases and J lost 2, with 15 bases in between. The germline gives CDR1 SNHLY, CDR2 FYNNEI. This CDR3 contains 16 residues. CDR3: CASSDIVMGITDTQYF. In nucleotides, the CDR3 is TGTGCCAGCAGTGATATAGTCATGGGTATCACAGATACGCAGTATTTT.

In this sample, this clonotype turned up many times. The V and J genes are TRBV20-1 and TRBJ1-2; no clear D gene. The V and J ends lost 6 bases and 6 bases respectively, with 20 bases between them. This CDR3 region has 14 residues. Germline CDR1 is DFQATT and CDR2 is SNEGSKA (reference sequence). The CDR3: CSAPRAGYRHGYTF. The CDR3 bases are TGCAGTGCCCCACGGGCTGGGTACCGGCATGGCTACACCTTC.

At least ten counts were recorded for this clonotype. This chain connects TRBV9 to TRBJ2-1; TRBD2 aligns across 8 bases. CDR1 and CDR2 from the germline V gene are SGDLS and YYNGEE. The CDR3 spans 16 residues. V lost 3 bases and J lost 2; bases outside the gene matches: 7. CDR3 in DNA: TGTGCCAGCAGCGGAACCGGGACTAGTGCCTACAATGAGCAGTTCTTC. Protein: CASSGTGTSAYNEQFF.

This clonotype occurred a few times. The chain joins TRBV14 to TRBJ2-1; D may be TRBD1 (5 bases). CDR3 size: 16 residues. Per germline, CDR1 SGHDN and CDR2 FVKESK. V lost 2 bases and J 0 bases, leaving 11 bases between the germline ends. The CDR3, as DNA: TGTGCCAGCAGCCAATACCCTAGGGGCTCCTACAATGAGCAGTTCTTC. Its translation is CASSQYPRGSYNEQFF.

This clonotype was seen ten or more times. This sequence joins TRBV12-3 or TRBV12-4 and TRBJ2-7; 10 bases map to TRBD2. This CDR3 region has 13 residues. J gave up 5 bases and V 2 bases, and 0 bases lay outside the gene matches. The CDR3 bases are TGTGCCAGCAGTTTAACTAGCGGGGACGAGCAGTACTTC. Translated, it gives CASSLTSGDEQYF.

In this sample, this clonotype turned up many times. The chain uses TRBV5-5 and TRBJ2-1, with D perhaps TRBD2 (5 bases). The CDR3 is 16 amino acids. Trimming removed 0 bases from V and 3 bases from J, with 13 bases in between. Looked up from germline, CDR1 is SGHKS and CDR2 is YYEKEE (reference sequence). The CDR3 coding sequence is TGTGCCAGCAGCTTGGGGACTCTCCCCTACTACAATGAGCAGTTCTTC. This translates into CASSLGTLPYYNEQFF.

This clonotype came up many times. The genes are TRBV7-2 and TRBJ2-7, with 9 bases fitting TRBD2. The V gene's germline CDR1 is SGHTA and CDR2 FQGNSA. CDR3 size: 14 residues. V shed 7 bases and J 2 bases; nucleotides not matched to a gene: 6. The CDR3, as DNA: TGTGCCAGCACCCAGACTAGCGGACCCTACGAGCAGTACTTC. It specifies CASTQTSGPYEQYF.

The rearrangement uses TRBV7-6 and TRBJ2-1, with D tentatively TRBD1 (5 bases). V was cut by 2 bases and J by 4 bases, with 12 bases left in between. The length of the CDR3 is 15 residues. Per the germline V gene, CDR1 is SGHVS and CDR2 is FNYEAQ. Here the CDR3 reads CASSLILQGYNEQFF. In DNA, the CDR3 is TGTGCCAGCAGCTTAATCTTGCAGGGATACAATGAGCAGTTCTTC.

This clonotype was seen many times. CDR3 DNA sequence: TGCAGTGCTAGAGGTGGGACTAGCGGGCGTAACACAGATACGCAGTATTTT. Its protein is CSARGGTSGRNTDTQYF. The chain uses TRBV20-1 and TRBJ2-3, with 12 nucleotides matching TRBD2. J was trimmed by 2 bases and V by 1 base; bases with no gene match: 7. The V gene's germline CDR1 is DFQATT and CDR2 SNEGSKA (reference sequence). The CDR3 is 17 amino acids.

The sample holds many counts of this clonotype. This chain uses TRBV20-1 with TRBJ2-7; TRBD2 agrees at 7 bases. This CDR3 has 14 amino acids. Per germline, CDR1 DFQATT and CDR2 SNEGSKA (reference sequence). With V trimmed by 6 bases and J by 0 bases, 8 bases remained unmatched. CDR3 nucleotide sequence: TGCAGTGCCCGGGCGGGGGTTAGCTCCTACGAGCAGTACTTC. Encoded protein: CSARAGVSSYEQYF.

In its sample, this clonotype was seen many times. CDR3 sequence: CASVLRADGKLFF. The CDR3 region has the DNA TGTGCCAGCGTCCTCCGGGCGGATGGAAAACTGTTTTTT. The chain couples TRBV27 to TRBJ1-4, with D hard to call. Trimming left V 8 bases short and J 10 bases short, with 17 bases between. This CDR3 comprises 13 residues. Germline CDR1 and CDR2: MNHEY and SMNVEV (reference sequence).